These 8 T cell receptor beta chains share one sample of origin, sequenced in a study of blood T cell repertoires in COVID-19. Sequencing was performed with immunoSEQ multiplex PCR; in TCRdb, only in-frame clones are kept and a portion is missing. Here the sample spans around 290,000 clones, over 75% being singletons. Sequenced material: PBMCs or T cells enriched from blood (not recorded which). The origin of the receptors is a woman aged 25 to 39 who had recovered from COVID-19.

The chain recombines TRBV18 with TRBJ2-1, with TRBD2 as a possible D gene (6 bases). Looked up from germline, CDR1 is KGHSH and CDR2 is LQKENI. The CDR3 sequence is 15 residues long. Trimming removed 2 bases at V and 0 bases at J, with 8 bases between. CDR3 nucleotides: TGTGCCAGCTCACCAGACGGGAGCTCCTACAATGAGCAGTTCTTC. This encodes CASSPDGSSYNEQFF.

The V call is TRBV30, the J call TRBJ1-4, with TRBD1 matching 8 bases. Looked up from germline, CDR1 is GTSNPN and CDR2 is SVGIG (reference sequence). This CDR3 is 14 amino acids long. V trimming: 4 bases; J trimming: 8 bases; junction bases outside the gene matches: 9. The CDR3 DNA is TGTGCCTGGACTCCCGGGACAGGTGTGGAAAAACTGTTTTTT. Encoded protein: CAWTPGTGVEKLFF.

V gene TRBV2 combines with J gene TRBJ2-7; 8 bases fit TRBD1. The CDR3 runs to 15 residues. Germline CDR1 reads SNHLY; CDR2 reads FYNNEI. Trimming removed 4 bases from V and 3 bases from J; junction bases left unmatched: 8. In nucleotides, the CDR3 is TGTGCCAGCAGTGTCATGGGGACAGGATTCTACGAGCAGTACTTC. Translating it yields CASSVMGTGFYEQYF.

This chain joins TRBV3-1 (or the pseudogene TRBV3-2) and TRBJ2-1; 9 bases are shared with TRBD2. Germline lookup yields CDR1 LGHDT and CDR2 YNNKEL (reference sequence). CDR3 length equals 14 residues. V lost 0 bases, J lost 9 bases, and 3 bases stayed unmatched. CDR3 sequence reads: CASSQEELAGEQFF. Written as DNA, the CDR3 is TGTGCCAGCAGCCAAGAGGAACTAGCGGGTGAGCAGTTCTTC.

The chain links TRBV28 to TRBJ2-7, with 9 bases matching TRBD1. Trimming removed 4 bases from V and 4 bases from J; junction bases left unmatched: 5. Germline values: CDR1 MDHEN, CDR2 SYDVKM. There are 14 residues in the CDR3. This chain's CDR3 is CASSSGTGRYEQYF. CDR3 DNA sequence: TGTGCCAGCAGTTCTGGGACAGGGAGGTACGAGCAGTACTTC.

The gene calls are TRBV9 and TRBJ2-1; the match to TRBD2 covers 9 bases. The CDR3 has 18 residues. V trimming: 4 bases; J trimming: 8 bases; junction bases outside the gene matches: 19. Looked up from germline, CDR1 is SGDLS and CDR2 is YYNGEE. CDR3 nucleotide sequence: TGTGCCAGCAGCCGTGCTATTTTAAGGACTAGCGTTGGTGATGAGCAGTTCTTC. Amino acids: CASSRAILRTSVGDEQFF.

The chain combines TRBV9 with TRBJ2-1; 11 bases match TRBD2. V was pared by 4 bases and J by 6 bases, with 9 bases of the junction left unmatched. The CDR3 has 16 residues. Germline CDR1 and CDR2: SGDLS and YYNGEE. CDR3 sequence (DNA): TGTGCCAGCAGCCTAACTAGCGGGAGTGTAGTCAATGAGCAGTTCTTC. It codes for CASSLTSGSVVNEQFF. The full variable domain, in which reference TRBV9 and TRBJ2-1 provide the parts outside the CDR3, is DSGVTQTPKHLITATGQRVTLRCSPRSGDLSVYWYQQSLDQGLQFLIQYYNGEERAKGNILERFSAQQFPDLHSELNLSSLELGDSALYFCASSLTSGSVVNEQFFGPGTRLTVL.

The chain recombines TRBV21-1 with TRBJ2-3; TRBD1 is the table's D call and was not checked against the DNA. TRBV21-1 represents a pseudogene. The CDR3 is made up of 16 amino acids. CDR3 bases: TGTGCCAGCAGCAGTGCTATCCCACAGGCCACAGATACGCAGTATTTT. Translating it yields CASSSAIPQATDTQYF.